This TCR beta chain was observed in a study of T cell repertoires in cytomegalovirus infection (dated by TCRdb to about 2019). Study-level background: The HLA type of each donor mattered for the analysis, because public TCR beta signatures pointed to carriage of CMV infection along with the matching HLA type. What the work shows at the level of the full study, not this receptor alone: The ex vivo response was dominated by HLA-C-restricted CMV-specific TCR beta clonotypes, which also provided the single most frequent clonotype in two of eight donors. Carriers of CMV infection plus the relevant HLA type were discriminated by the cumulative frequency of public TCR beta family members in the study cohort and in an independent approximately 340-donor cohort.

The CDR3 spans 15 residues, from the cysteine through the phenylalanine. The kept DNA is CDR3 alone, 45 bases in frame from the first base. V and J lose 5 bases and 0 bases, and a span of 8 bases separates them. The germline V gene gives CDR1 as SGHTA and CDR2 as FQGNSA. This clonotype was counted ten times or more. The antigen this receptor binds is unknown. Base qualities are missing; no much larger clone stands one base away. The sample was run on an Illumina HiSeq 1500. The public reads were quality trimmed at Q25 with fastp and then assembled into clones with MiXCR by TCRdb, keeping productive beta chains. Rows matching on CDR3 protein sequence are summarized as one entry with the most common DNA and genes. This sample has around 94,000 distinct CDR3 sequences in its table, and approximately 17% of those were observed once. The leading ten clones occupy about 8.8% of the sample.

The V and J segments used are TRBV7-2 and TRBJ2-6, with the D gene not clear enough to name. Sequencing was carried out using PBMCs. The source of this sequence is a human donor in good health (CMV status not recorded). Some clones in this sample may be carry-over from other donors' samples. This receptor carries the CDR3 CASSQYRSGANVLTF. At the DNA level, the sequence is TGTGCCAGCAGCCAGTACCGCTCTGGGGCCAACGTCCTGACTTTC.